This T cell receptor (beta chain) was sequenced during a study of cytotoxic CD8 clonotypes in ibrutinib-treated CLL (dated by TCRdb to the early 2020s). Looking at the study overall: The cohort included about 15 treatment-naive and approximately twelve relapsed/refractory patients; about 18 were IGHV unmutated. Response samples were obtained after a median of 12 months of treatment, with a range of about 6 to 36 months. Cryopreserved peripheral blood mononuclear cells were collected before treatment, at response, and at either disease progression or sustained remission. Longitudinal samples were obtainable from about 30% of the roughly 86 participants in the trial. Every remission and progressive disease sample was obtained while ibrutinib was still being received by the patients. Samples averaged approximately 260,000 productive templates and tens of thousands of productive rearrangements. Partial responses were observed in about 25 patients and complete responses in 2; after a median follow-up of 68 months, remission was maintained in approximately 14 patients and progression was observed in approximately 12.

A MiSeq instrument was used for deep resolution sequencing, which targeted depths ranging from 1 in 1 million up to 1 in 200,000 T cells, with coverage averaging 10x for each clonotype. The immunoSEQ hsTCRB Kit was used to generate TCR beta libraries. The authors' analysis ran thus. ImmunoSEQ Data Assistant and ImmunoSEQ Analyzer were used for data analysis, and V, D and J genes were assigned according to IMGT definitions. Clonality, with values ranging from 0 to 1, was calculated as one minus the normalized Shannon entropy of productive rearrangement frequencies. Public clonotype analysis was restricted to overrepresented clonotypes comprising at least 0.05% of each patient's repertoire. Fewer than 15 age-matched healthy donor repertoires from immuneACCESS served as clonality controls. The immuneACCESS repertoire file appears here via TCRdb, limited to in-frame rearrangements. These files lack a portion of the clones; in checked studies, under half of the deficit traces to unresolved V genes, and the cause of the others is not known. The V and J calls and clone size come from that table; D and trimming were worked out from the DNA. The sample includes about 130,000 clones, with roughly 85% observed a single time. Of the sample, about 2.1% falls within the top ten clones.

What the authors observed across the whole study: An increase in clonality was observed at ibrutinib response, with clonality remaining stable during sustained remission and falling back toward baseline at progression. Public clonotypes were rare and either shrank or stayed stable during treatment, and the rise in clonality at ibrutinib response reflected expansion of private clonotypes. Sustained-remission and progressing patients did not have matched sampling times, and lymph node repertoires were not examined. Baseline clonality was found to be higher than that of age-matched healthy donors and was strongly correlated with circulating CD8+ T-cell counts.

Of note for this clone: What this receptor recognizes is not known. One base away there is no much larger clone; base qualities are not given. The sample holds other DNA sequences that translate to the same CDR3.

The CDR3, from cysteine to phenylalanine, totals 14 residues. Left in the record is the CDR3 DNA by itself, 42 bases read in frame from the first base. CDR1 is given as SGHDT and CDR2 as YYEEEE, both from the germline V gene. Trimming at the junction amounts to 0 bases on V and 3 bases on J, and the germline ends lie 7 bases apart. Taken with the paper, the label for time point translates to: approximately 2 years on ibrutinib. For TCR beta library preparation, around 2.1 micrograms of genomic DNA were extracted from the cryopreserved PBMCs. High-throughput TCR beta sequencing was performed on longitudinal blood samples from CLL patients receiving ibrutinib monotherapy. The patients took part in an open-label, single-center phase 2 trial of ibrutinib monotherapy.

The sequences come from PBMCs, collected after 24 months of ibrutinib treatment. This sequence originates from a human donor with chronic lymphocytic leukemia. The chain couples TRBV5-6 to TRBJ2-1, with no D gene named confidently. The CDR3 is CASSLGQYYNEQFF. The DNA is TGTGCCAGCAGCTTGGGACAATACTACAATGAGCAGTTCTTC.